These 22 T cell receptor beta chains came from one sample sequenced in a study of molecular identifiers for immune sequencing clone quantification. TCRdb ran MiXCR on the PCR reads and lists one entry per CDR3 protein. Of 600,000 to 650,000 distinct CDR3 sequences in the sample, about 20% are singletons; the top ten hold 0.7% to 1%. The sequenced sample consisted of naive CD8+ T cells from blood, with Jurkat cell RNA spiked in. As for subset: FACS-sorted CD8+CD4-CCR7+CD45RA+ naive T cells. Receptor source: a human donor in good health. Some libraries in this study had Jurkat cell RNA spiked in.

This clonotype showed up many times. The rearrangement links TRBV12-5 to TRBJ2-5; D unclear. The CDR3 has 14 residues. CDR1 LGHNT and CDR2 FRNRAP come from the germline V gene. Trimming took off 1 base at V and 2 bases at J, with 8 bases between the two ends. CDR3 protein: CASGLAHAQETQYF. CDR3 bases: TGTGCTAGTGGTTTGGCTCACGCGCAAGAGACCCAGTACTTC.

The CDR3 loop reads CASSAWGAGGIKDTQYF. CDR3 in DNA: TGTGCCAGCAGCGCCTGGGGTGCAGGGGGCATCAAAGATACGCAGTATTTT. J is TRBJ2-3 and V is TRBV13, with 8 positions matching TRBD1. V lost 5 bases, J lost 5 bases, and 15 bases stayed unmatched. The germline V gene encodes CDR1 PRHDT and CDR2 FYEKMQ (reference sequence). There are 17 residues in the CDR3.

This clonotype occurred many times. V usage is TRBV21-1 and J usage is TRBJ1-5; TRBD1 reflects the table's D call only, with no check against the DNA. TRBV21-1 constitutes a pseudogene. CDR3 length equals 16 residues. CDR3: CASSKGGQGPHQPQHF. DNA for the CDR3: TGTGCCAGCAGCAAAGGTGGACAGGGACCACATCAGCCCCAGCATTTT.

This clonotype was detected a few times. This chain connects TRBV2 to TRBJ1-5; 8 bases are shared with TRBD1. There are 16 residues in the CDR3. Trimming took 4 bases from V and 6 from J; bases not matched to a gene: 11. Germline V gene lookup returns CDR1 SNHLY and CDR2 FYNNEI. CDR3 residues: CASSGGGGQVFQPQHF. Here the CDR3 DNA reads TGTGCCAGCAGTGGGGGGGGGGGACAGGTCTTTCAGCCCCAGCATTTT.

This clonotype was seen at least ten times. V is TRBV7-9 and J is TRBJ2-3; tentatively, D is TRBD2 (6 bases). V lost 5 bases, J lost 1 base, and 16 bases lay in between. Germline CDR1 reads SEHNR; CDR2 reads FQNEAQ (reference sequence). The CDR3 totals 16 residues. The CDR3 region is CASSAVEGPGTDTQYF. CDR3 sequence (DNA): TGTGCCAGCAGCGCTGTGGAGGGGCCAGGCACAGATACGCAGTATTTT.

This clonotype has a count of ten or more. CDR3 nucleotide sequence: TGTGCCAGCAGTCTCCTAGGACTGAACACTGAAGCTTTCTTT. As protein: CASSLLGLNTEAFF. The V call is TRBV27, the J call TRBJ1-1; unclear D gene. There are 14 residues in the CDR3. V lost 5 bases, J lost 0 bases, and 10 bases lay in between. In germline, CDR1 is MNHEY, CDR2 SMNVEV (reference sequence).

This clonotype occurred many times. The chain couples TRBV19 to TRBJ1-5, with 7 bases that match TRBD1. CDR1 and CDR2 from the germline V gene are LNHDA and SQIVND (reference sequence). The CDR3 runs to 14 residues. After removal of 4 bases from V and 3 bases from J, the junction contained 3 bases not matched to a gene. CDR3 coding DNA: TGTGCCAGTAGTACGGGGACAGACAATCAGCCCCAGCATTTT. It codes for CASSTGTDNQPQHF. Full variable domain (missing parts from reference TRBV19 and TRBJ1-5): DGGITQSPKYLFRKEGQNVTLSCEQNLNHDAMYWYRQDPGQGLRLIYYSQIVNDFQKGDIAEGYSVSREKKESFPLTVTSAQKNPTAFYLCASSTGTDNQPQHFGDGTRLSIL.

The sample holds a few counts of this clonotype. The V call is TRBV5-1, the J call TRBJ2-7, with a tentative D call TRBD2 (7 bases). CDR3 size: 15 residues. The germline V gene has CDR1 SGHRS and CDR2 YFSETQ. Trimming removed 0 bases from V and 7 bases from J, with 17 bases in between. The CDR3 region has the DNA TGCGCCAGCAGCTTGGCGGGGGGCCCCTACAATGAGCAGTACTTC. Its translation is CASSLAGGPYNEQYF.

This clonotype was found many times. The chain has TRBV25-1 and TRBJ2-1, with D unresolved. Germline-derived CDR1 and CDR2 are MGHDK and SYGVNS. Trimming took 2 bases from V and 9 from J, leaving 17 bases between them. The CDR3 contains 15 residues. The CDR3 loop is CASSEVGPLIGEQFF. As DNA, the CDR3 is TGTGCCAGCAGTGAAGTAGGGCCCCTCATTGGTGAGCAGTTCTTC.

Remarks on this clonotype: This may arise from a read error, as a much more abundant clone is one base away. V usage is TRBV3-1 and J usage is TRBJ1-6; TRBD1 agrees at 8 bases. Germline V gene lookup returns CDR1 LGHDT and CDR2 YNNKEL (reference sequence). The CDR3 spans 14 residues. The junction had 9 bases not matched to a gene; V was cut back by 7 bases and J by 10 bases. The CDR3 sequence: CASNQDREVSPLHF. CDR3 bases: TGTGCCAGCAACCAGGACAGGGAAGTGTCACCCCTCCACTTT.

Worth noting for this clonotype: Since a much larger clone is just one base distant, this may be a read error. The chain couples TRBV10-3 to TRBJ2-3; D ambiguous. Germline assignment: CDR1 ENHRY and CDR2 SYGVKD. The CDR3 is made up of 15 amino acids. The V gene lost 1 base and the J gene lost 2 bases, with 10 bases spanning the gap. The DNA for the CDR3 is TGTGCCATCAGTGAGTTGTGGCAGGACACAGATACGCAGTATTTT. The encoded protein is CAISELWQDTDTQYF.

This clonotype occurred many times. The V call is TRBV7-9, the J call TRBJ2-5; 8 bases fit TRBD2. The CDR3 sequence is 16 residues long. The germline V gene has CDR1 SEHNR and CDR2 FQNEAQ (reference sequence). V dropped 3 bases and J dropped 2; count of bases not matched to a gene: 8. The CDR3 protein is CASSFLQRGTQETQYF. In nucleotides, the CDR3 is TGTGCCAGCAGCTTTCTTCAGCGGGGGACTCAAGAGACCCAGTACTTC.

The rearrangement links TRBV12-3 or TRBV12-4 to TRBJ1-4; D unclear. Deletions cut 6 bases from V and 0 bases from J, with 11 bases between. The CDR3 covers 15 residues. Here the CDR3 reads CASSSTVATNEKLFF. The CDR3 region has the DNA TGTGCCAGCAGCTCAACAGTTGCAACTAATGAAAAACTGTTTTTT.

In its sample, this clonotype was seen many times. The CDR3, as DNA: TGCGCCAGCAGCCAAGATAAGGGTACTGGAAACACCATATATTTT. It specifies CASSQDKGTGNTIYF. The chain employs TRBV4-1 and TRBJ1-3; D unresolved. This CDR3 has 15 residues. From germline, CDR1 is MGHRA and CDR2 YSYEKL. Deletions cut 0 bases from V and 2 bases from J, with 8 bases between.

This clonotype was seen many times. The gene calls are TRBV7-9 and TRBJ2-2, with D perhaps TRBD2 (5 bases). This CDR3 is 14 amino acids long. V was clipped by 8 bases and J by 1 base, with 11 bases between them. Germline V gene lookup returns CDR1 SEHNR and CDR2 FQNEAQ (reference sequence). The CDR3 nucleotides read TGTGCCAGCCCCCCGGGGATGAACACCGGGGAGCTGTTTTTT. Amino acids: CASPPGMNTGELFF.

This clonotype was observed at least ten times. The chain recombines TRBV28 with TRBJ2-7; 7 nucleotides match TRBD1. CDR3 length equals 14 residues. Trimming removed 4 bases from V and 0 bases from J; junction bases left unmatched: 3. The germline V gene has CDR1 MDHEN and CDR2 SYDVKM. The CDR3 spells CASSSQGDSYEQYF. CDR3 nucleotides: TGTGCCAGCAGTTCTCAGGGGGACTCCTACGAGCAGTACTTC.

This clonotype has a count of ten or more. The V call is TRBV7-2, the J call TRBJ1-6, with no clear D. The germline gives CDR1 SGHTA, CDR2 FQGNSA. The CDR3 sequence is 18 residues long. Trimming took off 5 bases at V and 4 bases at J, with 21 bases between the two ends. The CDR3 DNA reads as TGTGCCAGCAGCGGGCGACCCTCCGGGCCCCTGTATAATTCACCCCTCCACTTT. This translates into CASSGRPSGPLYNSPLHF.

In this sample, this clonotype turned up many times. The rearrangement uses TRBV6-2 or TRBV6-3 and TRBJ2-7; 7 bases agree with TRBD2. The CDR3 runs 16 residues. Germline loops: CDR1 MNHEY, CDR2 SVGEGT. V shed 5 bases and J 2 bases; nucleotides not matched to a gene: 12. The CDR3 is CASSPTAGLPPYEQYF. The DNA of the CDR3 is TGTGCCAGCAGTCCGACAGCGGGACTTCCTCCCTACGAGCAGTACTTC.

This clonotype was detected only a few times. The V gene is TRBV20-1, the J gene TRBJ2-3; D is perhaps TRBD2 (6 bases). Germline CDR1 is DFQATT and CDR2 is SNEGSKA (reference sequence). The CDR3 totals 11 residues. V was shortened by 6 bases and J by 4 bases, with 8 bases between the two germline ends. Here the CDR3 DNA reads TGCAGTGCAAGGGACTCAGATACGCAGTATTTT. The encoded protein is CSARDSDTQYF.

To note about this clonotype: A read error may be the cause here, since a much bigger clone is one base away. The DNA of the CDR3 is TGTGCCAGCAGTCCGTCCAGCGGGGCAGTCAATTCACCCCACCACTTT. This gives the protein CASSPSSGAVNSPHHF. The chain uses TRBV27 and TRBJ1-6, with a possible D match to TRBD1 (5 bases). CDR1 is MNHEY and CDR2 is SMNVEV in the germline V gene (reference sequence). The CDR3 spans 16 residues.

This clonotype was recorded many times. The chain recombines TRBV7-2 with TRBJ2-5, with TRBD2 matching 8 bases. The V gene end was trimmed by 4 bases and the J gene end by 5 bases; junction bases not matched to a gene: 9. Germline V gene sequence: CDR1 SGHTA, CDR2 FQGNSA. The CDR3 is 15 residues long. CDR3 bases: TGTGCCAGCAGCTCAAGCGGGGGCCCAAAGGAGACCCAGTACTTC. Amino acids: CASSSSGGPKETQYF.

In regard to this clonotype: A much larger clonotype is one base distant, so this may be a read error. The CDR3 loop reads CASCLGGTEAFF. CDR3 DNA sequence: TGTGCTAGTTGTTTGGGCGGAACTGAAGCTTTCTTT. The chain recombines TRBV12-5 with TRBJ1-1; D is undetermined. This CDR3 has 12 amino acids. Per germline, CDR1 LGHNT and CDR2 FRNRAP.